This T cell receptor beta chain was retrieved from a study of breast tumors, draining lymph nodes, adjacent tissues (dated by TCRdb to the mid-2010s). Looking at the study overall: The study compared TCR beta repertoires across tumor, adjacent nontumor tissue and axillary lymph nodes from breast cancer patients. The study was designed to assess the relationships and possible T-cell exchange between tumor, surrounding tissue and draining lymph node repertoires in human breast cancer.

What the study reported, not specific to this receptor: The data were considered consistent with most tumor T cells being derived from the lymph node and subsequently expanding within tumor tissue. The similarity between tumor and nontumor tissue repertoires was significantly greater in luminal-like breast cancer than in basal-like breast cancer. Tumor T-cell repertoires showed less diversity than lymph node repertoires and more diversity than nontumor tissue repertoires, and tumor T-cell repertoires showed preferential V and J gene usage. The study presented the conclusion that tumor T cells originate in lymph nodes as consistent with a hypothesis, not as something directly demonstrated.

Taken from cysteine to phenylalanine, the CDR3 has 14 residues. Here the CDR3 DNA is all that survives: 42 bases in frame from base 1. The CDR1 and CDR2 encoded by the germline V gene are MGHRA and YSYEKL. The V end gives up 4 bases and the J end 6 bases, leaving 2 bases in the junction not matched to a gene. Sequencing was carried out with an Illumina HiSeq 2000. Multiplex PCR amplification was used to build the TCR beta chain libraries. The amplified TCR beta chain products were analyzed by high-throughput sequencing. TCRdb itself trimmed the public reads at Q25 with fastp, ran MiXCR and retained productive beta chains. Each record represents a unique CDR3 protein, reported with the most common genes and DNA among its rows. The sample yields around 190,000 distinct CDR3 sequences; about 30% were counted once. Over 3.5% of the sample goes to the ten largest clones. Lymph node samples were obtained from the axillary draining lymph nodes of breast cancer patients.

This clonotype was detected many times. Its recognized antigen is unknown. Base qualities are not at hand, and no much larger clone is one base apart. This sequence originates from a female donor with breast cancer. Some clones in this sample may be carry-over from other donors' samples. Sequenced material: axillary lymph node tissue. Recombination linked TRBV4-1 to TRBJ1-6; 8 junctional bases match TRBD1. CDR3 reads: CASSRDRFNSPLHF. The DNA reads TGCGCCAGCAGCCGGGACAGGTTTAATTCACCCCTCCACTTT.